This TCR beta chain is from a study of T cells in Graves' hyperthyroidism and ophthalmopathy. From RNA transcripts, TCR beta CDR3 regions were amplified. A set of HTBI primers served as the primers for a first-round RT-PCR of the TCR CDR3. TCRdb used MiXCR to reprocess the multiplex PCR reads, holding one entry per CDR3 protein. The sample has hundreds of thousands of distinct CDR3 sequences, roughly 14% seen once. CDR3 length: 14 amino acids. The germline CDR1 and CDR2 sequences are DFQATT and SNEGSKA (reference sequence). As for this clonotype: Being one base from a much bigger clone, this may be a read error.

The TCR was taken from a woman in her 30s with Graves' hyperthyroidism that later progressed to Graves' ophthalmopathy. Specimen: blood. V and J are TRBV20-1 and TRBJ2-1; TRBD2 might be the D (6 bases). CDR3 sequence reads: CSARERVSYNDQFF. The CDR3 nucleotides are TGCAGTGCTAGGGAGCGGGTGAGCTACAATGACCAGTTCTTC.